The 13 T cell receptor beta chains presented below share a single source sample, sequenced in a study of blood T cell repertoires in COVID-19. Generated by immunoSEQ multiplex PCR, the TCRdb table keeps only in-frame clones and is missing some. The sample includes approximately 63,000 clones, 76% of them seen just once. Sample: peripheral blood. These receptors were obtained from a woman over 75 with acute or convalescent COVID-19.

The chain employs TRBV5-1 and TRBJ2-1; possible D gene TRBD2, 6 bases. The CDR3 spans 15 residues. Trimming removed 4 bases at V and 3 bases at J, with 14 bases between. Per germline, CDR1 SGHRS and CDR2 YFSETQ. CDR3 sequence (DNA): TGCGCCAGCAGCGTCCGGGAGTCCCGCTACAATGAGCAGTTCTTC. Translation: CASSVRESRYNEQFF.

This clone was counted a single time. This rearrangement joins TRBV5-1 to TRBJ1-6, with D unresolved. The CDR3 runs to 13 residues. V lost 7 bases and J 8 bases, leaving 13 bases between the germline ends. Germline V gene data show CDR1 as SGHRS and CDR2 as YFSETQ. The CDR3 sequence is CASGSSGDSPLHF. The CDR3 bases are TGCGCCAGCGGGAGCAGTGGGGATTCACCCCTCCACTTT.

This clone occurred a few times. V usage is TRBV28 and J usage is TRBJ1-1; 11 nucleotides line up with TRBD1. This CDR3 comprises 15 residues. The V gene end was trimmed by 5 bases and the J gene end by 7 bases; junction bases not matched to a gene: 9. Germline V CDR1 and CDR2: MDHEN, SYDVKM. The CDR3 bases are TGTGCCAGCAGTCTTCACCCCGGGACAGGGGGTGAAGCTTTCTTT. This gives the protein CASSLHPGTGGEAFF.

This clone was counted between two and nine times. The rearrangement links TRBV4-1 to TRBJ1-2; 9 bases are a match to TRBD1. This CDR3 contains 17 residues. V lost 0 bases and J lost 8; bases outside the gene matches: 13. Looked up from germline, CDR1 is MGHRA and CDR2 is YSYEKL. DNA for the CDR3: TGCGCCAGCAGCCAAGAACCCCTCGCCGGGACAGGGACCGGCTACACCTTC. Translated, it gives CASSQEPLAGTGTGYTF.

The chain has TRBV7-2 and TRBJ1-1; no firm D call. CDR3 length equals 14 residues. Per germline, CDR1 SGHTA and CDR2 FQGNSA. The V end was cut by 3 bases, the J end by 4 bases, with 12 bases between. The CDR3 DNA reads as TGTGCCAGCAGCTTTGATCTGCGTATCACTGAAGCTTTCTTT. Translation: CASSFDLRITEAFF. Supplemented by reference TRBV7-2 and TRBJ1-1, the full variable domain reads GAGVSQSPSNKVTEKGKDVELRCDPISGHTALYWYRQSLGQGLEFLIYFQGNSAPDKSGLPSDRFSAERTGGSVSTLTIQRTQQEDSAVYLCASSFDLRITEAFFGQGTRLTVV.

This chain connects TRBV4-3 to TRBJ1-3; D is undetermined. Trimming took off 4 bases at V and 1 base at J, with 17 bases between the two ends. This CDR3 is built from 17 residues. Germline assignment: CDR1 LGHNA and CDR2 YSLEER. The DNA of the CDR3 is TGCGCCAGCAGCCCTCACGCTCCGCGATTATCTGGAAACACCATATATTTT. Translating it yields CASSPHAPRLSGNTIYF.

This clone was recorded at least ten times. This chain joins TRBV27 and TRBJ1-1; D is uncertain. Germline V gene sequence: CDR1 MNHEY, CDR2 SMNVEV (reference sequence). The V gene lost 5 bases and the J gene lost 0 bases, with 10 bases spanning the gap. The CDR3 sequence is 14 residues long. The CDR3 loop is CASSPTSMNTEAFF. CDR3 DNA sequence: TGTGCCAGCAGTCCGACATCGATGAACACTGAAGCTTTCTTT.

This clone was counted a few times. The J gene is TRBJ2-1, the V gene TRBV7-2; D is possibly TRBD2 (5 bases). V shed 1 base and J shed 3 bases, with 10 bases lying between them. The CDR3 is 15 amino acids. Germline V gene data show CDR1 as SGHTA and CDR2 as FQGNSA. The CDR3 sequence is CASSLDPGYYNEQFF. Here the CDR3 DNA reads TGTGCCAGCAGCTTAGACCCGGGATACTACAATGAGCAGTTCTTC.

The CDR3 bases are TGTGCCAGTAGTCCCCAGGCGGGGGGAGAGGAGTACTTC. Its translation: CASSPQAGGEEYF. V is TRBV19 and J is TRBJ2-7; 8 bases map to TRBD2. J gave up 11 bases and V 5 bases, and 11 bases lay outside the gene matches. Germline assignment: CDR1 LNHDA and CDR2 SQIVND (reference sequence). The CDR3 runs 13 residues. Filled out from reference TRBV19 and TRBJ2-7, the complete variable domain reads DGGITQSPKYLFRKEGQNVTLSCEQNLNHDAMYWYRQDPGQGLRLIYYSQIVNDFQKGDIAEGYSVSREKKESFPLTVTSAQKNPTAFYLCASSPQAGGEEYFGPGTRLTVT.

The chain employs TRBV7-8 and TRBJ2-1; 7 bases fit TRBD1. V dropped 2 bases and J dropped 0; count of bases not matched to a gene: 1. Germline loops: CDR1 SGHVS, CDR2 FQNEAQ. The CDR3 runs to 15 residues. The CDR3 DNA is TGTGCCAGCAGCTTACGGGACAGCTCCTACAATGAGCAGTTCTTC. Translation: CASSLRDSSYNEQFF.

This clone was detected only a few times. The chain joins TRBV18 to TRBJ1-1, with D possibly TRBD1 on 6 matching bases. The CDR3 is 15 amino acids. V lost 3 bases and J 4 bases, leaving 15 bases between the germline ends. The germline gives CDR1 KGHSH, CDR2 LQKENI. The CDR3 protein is CASSPPDRFGTEAFF. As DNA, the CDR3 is TGTGCCAGCTCACCCCCTGACAGGTTTGGCACTGAAGCTTTCTTT.

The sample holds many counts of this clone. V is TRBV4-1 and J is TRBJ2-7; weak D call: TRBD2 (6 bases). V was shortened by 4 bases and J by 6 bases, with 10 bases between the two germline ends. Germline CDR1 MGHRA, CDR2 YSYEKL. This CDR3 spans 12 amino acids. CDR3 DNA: TGCGCCAGCAGCCCCCTCGGGGGCGAGCAGTACTTC. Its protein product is CASSPLGGEQYF.

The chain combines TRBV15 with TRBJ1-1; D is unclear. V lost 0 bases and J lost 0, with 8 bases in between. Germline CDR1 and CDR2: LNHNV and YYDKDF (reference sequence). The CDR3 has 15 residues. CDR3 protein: CATSRDRLVNTEAFF. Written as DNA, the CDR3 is TGTGCCACCAGCAGAGATAGATTGGTGAACACTGAAGCTTTCTTT.